Described below is a single TCR beta chain sequence and its context. These data are taken from a study of immune characterization of retroperitoneal liposarcoma. The CDR3 loop spans 13 amino acids. Germline V gives CDR1 MNHGY, CDR2 SAAAGT. TCRdb itself ran the PCR reads through MiXCR, one entry per CDR3 protein. The sample consists of roughly 10,000 distinct CDR3 sequences, 28% of them appearing once. The sequence was obtained from a female donor with retroperitoneal liposarcoma. What was sequenced was tumor tissue. This chain uses TRBV6-8 with TRBJ2-5; D not resolved. The J call may be incorrect, as the DNA end agrees better with TRBJ2-7. CDR3 coding DNA: TGTGCCAGCAGTCCTCCGATGCAGCTCGAGCAGTACTTC. Its protein is CASSPPMQLEQYF.